One sample yielded the 3 T cell receptor beta chains listed below, sequenced in a study of cytomegalovirus exposure and HLA in healthy donors. Generated by immunoSEQ multiplex PCR, the TCRdb table keeps only in-frame clones and is missing some. The sample holds 95,000 to 150,000 clones, roughly 88% seen once. The specimen was PBMCs. The receptor set was obtained from a woman aged 18-35 years in good health and CMV-seropositive.

V gene TRBV5-5 combines with J gene TRBJ2-7; 7 bases agree with TRBD1. This CDR3 spans 15 amino acids. V lost 4 bases and J lost 4; bases outside the gene matches: 11. Germline-derived CDR1 and CDR2 are SGHKS and YYEKEE (reference sequence). For the CDR3, the DNA is TGTGCCAGCAGCCCCCAGGACAGGAGAAATTACGAGCAGTACTTC. Translating gives CASSPQDRRNYEQYF.

This clone was seen just once. This chain joins TRBV28 and TRBJ1-4; no definite D call. Germline V gene sequence: CDR1 MDHEN, CDR2 SYDVKM. The V and J ends lost 1 base and 7 bases respectively, with 16 bases between them. This CDR3 has 16 amino acids. CDR3 DNA sequence: TGTGCCAGCAGTTTATATAACTCGAGGGTGTTTGAAAAACTGTTTTTT. It specifies CASSLYNSRVFEKLFF.

This clone was observed once. The chain recombines TRBV13 with TRBJ2-7, with 7 bases fitting TRBD1. The J segment lost 2 bases and the V segment lost 2 bases, leaving 9 bases of the junction unmatched. This CDR3 comprises 16 residues. The V gene's germline CDR1 is PRHDT and CDR2 FYEKMQ (reference sequence). This CDR3 reads CASSLRQGWIAYEQYF. The CDR3, as DNA: TGTGCCAGCAGCTTACGACAGGGCTGGATCGCCTACGAGCAGTACTTC.